The 26 T cell receptor beta chains presented below share a single source sample, sequenced in a study of CD8+ T cells in alopecia areata (dated by TCRdb to 2017 to 2018). Library construction relied on the immunoSEQ multiplex PCR assay. For TCR sequencing, RNA was extracted from every sample and reverse transcribed into cDNA to serve as template. TCRdb carries this immuneACCESS record with in-frame sequences only. Its versions omit some clonotypes, under half of them owing to an unresolved V gene in the studies checked, with the rest unexplained. The sample has some 110,000 clones on record, around two fifths of them singletons. Over 3% of the sample belongs to the ten largest clones. Material: CD4+ T cells sorted from blood. The receptors were sampled from a human donor with alopecia areata.

This clone was found a few times. The chain combines TRBV7-9 with TRBJ2-7, with 9 bases fitting TRBD1. CDR3 size: 12 residues. The junction had 6 bases not matched to a gene; V was cut back by 10 bases and J by 5 bases. CDR1 and CDR2 (germline): SEHNR, FQNEAQ (reference sequence). In DNA, the CDR3 is TGTGCCATGGGACAGGGTCCCCACGAGCAGTACTTC. Its translation: CAMGQGPHEQYF.

This clone was observed a few times. The chain is built from TRBV6-6 and TRBJ2-3; D gene ambiguous. The CDR3 contains 13 residues. V lost 0 bases, J lost 6 bases, and 7 bases lay in between. Per germline, CDR1 MNHNY and CDR2 SVGAGI (reference sequence). CDR3 nucleotide sequence: TGTGCCAGCAGTTACTCGCCTGGGGATACGCAGTATTTT. Protein product: CASSYSPGDTQYF.

This clone was found once. V and J are TRBV14 and TRBJ2-5; tentative D call: TRBD1 (5 bases). Per the germline V gene, CDR1 is SGHDN and CDR2 is FVKESK. CDR3 length equals 14 residues. The V and J ends lost 4 bases and 2 bases respectively, with 11 bases between them. CDR3: CASSPWGRQETQYF. In DNA form, the CDR3 reads TGTGCCAGCAGCCCCTGGGGCAGGCAAGAGACCCAGTACTTC.

This clone has just a few counts. The J gene is TRBJ2-7, the V gene TRBV7-9; TRBD2 agrees at 11 bases. The trim removed 3 bases at V and 3 bases at J, leaving 4 bases unmatched. Germline-derived CDR1 and CDR2 are SEHNR and FQNEAQ (reference sequence). The CDR3 length is 15 residues. The CDR3 loop is CASSFPGTSGYEQYF. The CDR3 nucleotides read TGTGCCAGCAGCTTCCCCGGGACTAGCGGCTACGAGCAGTACTTC.

This clone was found once. The V gene is TRBV5-1, the J gene TRBJ1-4; perhaps TRBD1 as D (5 bases). Trimming took off 1 base at V and 8 bases at J, with 18 bases between the two ends. The CDR3 is made up of 16 amino acids. Per germline, CDR1 SGHRS and CDR2 YFSETQ. The DNA for the CDR3 is TGCGCCAGCAGCTTGAACCCCGGGCAGGGAGGGGAAAAACTGTTTTTT. It specifies CASSLNPGQGGEKLFF.

This clone was detected a few times. V usage is TRBV2 and J usage is TRBJ1-4; no clear D. Deletions cut 6 bases from V and 1 base from J, with 9 bases between. Looked up from germline, CDR1 is SNHLY and CDR2 is FYNNEI. The CDR3 totals 14 residues. The CDR3 coding sequence is TGTGCCAGCAGCCCCGGCGGAACTAATGAAAAACTGTTTTTT. It translates to CASSPGGTNEKLFF.

This clone was detected only a few times. This sequence joins TRBV21-1 and TRBJ2-7; the D call TRBD2 from the table was never checked on the DNA. TRBV21-1 is a pseudogene. CDR3 length: 14 residues. The CDR3 coding sequence is TGTGCCAGCAGCAAATCTGGGAGCTCCTACGAGCAGTACTTC. Encoded protein: CASSKSGSSYEQYF.

This clone was seen more than once but under ten times. The V gene is TRBV29-1, the J gene TRBJ1-1; D uncertain. The CDR3 has 13 amino acids. CDR1 and CDR2 from the germline V gene are SQVTM and ANQGSEA. The V and J ends lost 4 bases and 0 bases respectively, with 9 bases between them. CDR3 DNA: TGCAGCGTTGTGGAGGCGATGAACACTGAAGCTTTCTTT. This sequence encodes CSVVEAMNTEAFF.

This clone has only a few counts. Different DNA sequences within this sample yield the same CDR3. V usage is TRBV29-1 and J usage is TRBJ1-1; D might be TRBD1 (5 bases). The CDR3 is made up of 13 amino acids. Trimming took 4 bases from V and 0 from J, leaving 9 bases between them. Per germline, CDR1 SQVTM and CDR2 ANQGSEA. The CDR3 DNA is TGCAGCGTTGGGGGACGGCTGAACACTGAAGCTTTCTTT. This encodes CSVGGRLNTEAFF.

The chain employs TRBV7-2 and TRBJ2-5; 7 bases line up with TRBD2. After removal of 5 bases from V and 1 base from J, the junction contained 1 base not matched to a gene. The germline V gene has CDR1 SGHTA and CDR2 FQGNSA. The CDR3 has 13 amino acids. In DNA form, the CDR3 reads TGTGCCAGCAGCCGACTAGCCCAAGAGACCCAGTACTTC. Amino acid sequence: CASSRLAQETQYF.

This clone has just a few counts. The chain has TRBV28 and TRBJ2-7; tentatively, D is TRBD1 (5 bases). V lost 4 bases to trimming and J lost 12 bases, with 22 bases between them. This CDR3 contains 14 residues. CDR1 and CDR2 from the germline V gene are MDHEN and SYDVKM. Here the CDR3 DNA reads TGTGCCAGCAGTTCGCCGGCTGGAGCCAACAGGCCGTACTTC. This codes for CASSSPAGANRPYF.

This clone was seen only once. This may be a read error, as it is one base from a much larger clone. The CDR3 protein is CASSRSGANVLTF. The CDR3 nucleotides read TGTGCCAGCAGCCGCTCTGGGGCCAACGTCCTGACTTTC. V gene TRBV4-2 combines with J gene TRBJ2-6, with unresolved D. Trimming left V 4 bases short and J 0 bases short, with 1 base between. CDR1 and CDR2 (germline): LGHNA, YNFKEQ. The CDR3 length is 13 residues.

The J gene is TRBJ2-1, the V gene TRBV30; D may match TRBD1 or TRBD2 (5 bases each). V was shortened by 0 bases and J by 7 bases, with 19 bases between the two germline ends. The CDR3 totals 16 residues. Germline V gene sequence: CDR1 GTSNPN, CDR2 SVGIG (reference sequence). CDR3: CAWSVGTPLLGNEQFF. For the CDR3, the DNA is TGTGCCTGGAGTGTAGGGACCCCCCTGCTGGGGAATGAGCAGTTCTTC.

There are a few counts of this clone. The rearrangement links TRBV18 to TRBJ1-1; a possible D gene is TRBD1 (5 bases). From germline, CDR1 is KGHSH and CDR2 LQKENI. The CDR3 totals 14 residues. The V and J ends lost 4 bases and 1 base respectively, with 10 bases between them. Here the CDR3 DNA reads TGTGCCAGCTCACTGGGACGTACGAACACTGAAGCTTTCTTT. As protein: CASSLGRTNTEAFF. Full variable domain (outside the CDR3, taken from reference TRBV18 and TRBJ1-1): NAGVMQNPRHLVRRRGQEARLRCSPMKGHSHVYWYRQLPEEGLKFMVYLQKENIIDESGMPKERFSAEFPKEGPSILRIQQVVRGDSAAYFCASSLGRTNTEAFFGQGTRLTVV.

J is TRBJ2-1 and V is TRBV15, with 11 nucleotides matching TRBD2. The CDR3 is 17 amino acids. Losses at the gene ends were 3 bases for V and 4 bases for J; bases not matched to a gene: 8. Germline V CDR1 and CDR2: LNHNV, YYDKDF (reference sequence). Here the CDR3 reads CATSSKRGTSGYNEQFF. For the CDR3, the DNA is TGTGCCACCAGCAGCAAAAGAGGGACTAGCGGATACAATGAGCAGTTCTTC.

The chain couples TRBV7-3 to TRBJ1-2; D not resolved. V lost 4 bases to trimming and J lost 8 bases, with 20 bases between them. Germline lookup yields CDR1 SGHTA and CDR2 FQGTGA. The CDR3 contains 15 residues. The CDR3 loop is CASSSPGASSGGYTF. Written as DNA, the CDR3 is TGTGCCAGCAGCTCCCCCGGAGCTTCCTCGGGCGGCTACACCTTC.

Details on this clone: This sample includes further DNA sequences coding for the same CDR3. The rearrangement links TRBV29-1 to TRBJ2-7; 7 bases map to TRBD1. Germline V gene sequence: CDR1 SQVTM, CDR2 ANQGSEA. V lost 6 bases, J lost 3 bases, and 8 bases stayed unmatched. CDR3 length equals 13 residues. As DNA, the CDR3 is TGCAGCGTGGGCCGGACAGGTGGCTACGAGCAGTACTTC. This gives the protein CSVGRTGGYEQYF.

The chain has TRBV7-3 and TRBJ1-5; TRBD1 matches 9 bases. The CDR3 contains 13 residues. The J segment lost 7 bases and the V segment lost 5 bases, leaving 3 bases of the junction unmatched. Germline lookup yields CDR1 SGHTA and CDR2 FQGTGA. The CDR3 DNA reads as TGTGCCAGCAGCCCGGGACAGGGACAGCCCCAGCATTTT. Its translation is CASSPGQGQPQHF.

The chain joins TRBV29-1 to TRBJ2-7; no reliable D call. This CDR3 contains 13 residues. V lost 3 bases to trimming and J lost 0 bases, with 9 bases between them. From germline, CDR1 is SQVTM and CDR2 ANQGSEA. The CDR3 loop is CSVEGKTSYEQYF. The CDR3 DNA reads as TGCAGCGTTGAGGGGAAGACCTCCTACGAGCAGTACTTC.

The rearrangement joins TRBV6-6 to TRBJ1-1; no clear D gene. Trimming left V 0 bases short and J 5 bases short, with 7 bases between. CDR1 MNHNY and CDR2 SVGAGI come from the germline V gene (reference sequence). CDR3 length equals 13 residues. The CDR3 DNA sequence: TGTGCCAGCAGTTACTCGTCATATACTGAAGCTTTCTTT. Its translation is CASSYSSYTEAFF.

The V and J genes are TRBV29-1 and TRBJ1-1; D is unresolved. V lost 4 bases and J 4 bases, leaving 10 bases between the germline ends. CDR1 is SQVTM, CDR2 ANQGSEA, per germline. CDR3 size: 12 residues. The CDR3 nucleotides read TGCAGCGTTGGGGCCTTGAGCACTGAAGCTTTCTTT. Translating gives CSVGALSTEAFF.

The rearrangement joins TRBV29-1 to TRBJ2-3, with 8 bases that match TRBD2. CDR3 length: 12 amino acids. Germline assignment: CDR1 SQVTM and CDR2 ANQGSEA. V was pared by 7 bases and J by 7 bases, with 7 bases of the junction left unmatched. The CDR3 here is CSADGGANTQYF. CDR3 nucleotide sequence: TGCAGCGCCGACGGGGGGGCTAATACGCAGTATTTT.

This clone was found a few times. The rearrangement links TRBV5-1 to TRBJ1-5; D call uncertain. V was pared by 0 bases and J by 6 bases, with 10 bases between. Per the germline V gene, CDR1 is SGHRS and CDR2 is YFSETQ. CDR3 length equals 14 residues. CDR3 amino acids: CASSLDRGSQPQHF. The CDR3 region has the DNA TGCGCCAGCAGCTTGGACAGAGGGAGTCAGCCCCAGCATTTT.

The rearrangement uses TRBV30 and TRBJ2-4; D unresolved. Germline CDR1 is GTSNPN and CDR2 is SVGIG (reference sequence). Trimming took off 1 base at V and 0 bases at J, with 13 bases between the two ends. The CDR3 has 16 amino acids. CDR3 amino acids: CAWSGKNSLAKNIQYF. CDR3 bases: TGTGCCTGGAGTGGGAAGAACAGTCTAGCCAAAAACATTCAGTACTTC.

Note on this clone: This same CDR3 is encoded by further DNA sequences in the sample. This chain links TRBV29-1 with TRBJ1-1; tentatively, D is TRBD1 (5 bases). The germline gives CDR1 SQVTM, CDR2 ANQGSEA. The CDR3 has 13 residues. Trimming stripped 4 bases from V and 0 bases from J, with 9 bases between. CDR3 DNA sequence: TGCAGCGTTGCAGGGACCGTGAACACTGAAGCTTTCTTT. Translated, it gives CSVAGTVNTEAFF.

The table lists this clone with a few counts. The genes are TRBV9 and TRBJ1-4, with 7 nucleotides matching TRBD1. Germline values: CDR1 SGDLS, CDR2 YYNGEE. The length of the CDR3 is 14 residues. V dropped 4 bases and J dropped 7; count of bases not matched to a gene: 7. In DNA, the CDR3 is TGTGCCAGCAGCTACAGGGGCTGGAGTGAAAAACTGTTTTTT. It encodes CASSYRGWSEKLFF. Looking up the rest from reference TRBV9 and TRBJ1-4 gives the full variable domain: DSGVTQTPKHLITATGQRVTLRCSPRSGDLSVYWYQQSLDQGLQFLIQYYNGEERAKGNILERFSAQQFPDLHSELNLSSLELGDSALYFCASSYRGWSEKLFFGSGTQLSVL.